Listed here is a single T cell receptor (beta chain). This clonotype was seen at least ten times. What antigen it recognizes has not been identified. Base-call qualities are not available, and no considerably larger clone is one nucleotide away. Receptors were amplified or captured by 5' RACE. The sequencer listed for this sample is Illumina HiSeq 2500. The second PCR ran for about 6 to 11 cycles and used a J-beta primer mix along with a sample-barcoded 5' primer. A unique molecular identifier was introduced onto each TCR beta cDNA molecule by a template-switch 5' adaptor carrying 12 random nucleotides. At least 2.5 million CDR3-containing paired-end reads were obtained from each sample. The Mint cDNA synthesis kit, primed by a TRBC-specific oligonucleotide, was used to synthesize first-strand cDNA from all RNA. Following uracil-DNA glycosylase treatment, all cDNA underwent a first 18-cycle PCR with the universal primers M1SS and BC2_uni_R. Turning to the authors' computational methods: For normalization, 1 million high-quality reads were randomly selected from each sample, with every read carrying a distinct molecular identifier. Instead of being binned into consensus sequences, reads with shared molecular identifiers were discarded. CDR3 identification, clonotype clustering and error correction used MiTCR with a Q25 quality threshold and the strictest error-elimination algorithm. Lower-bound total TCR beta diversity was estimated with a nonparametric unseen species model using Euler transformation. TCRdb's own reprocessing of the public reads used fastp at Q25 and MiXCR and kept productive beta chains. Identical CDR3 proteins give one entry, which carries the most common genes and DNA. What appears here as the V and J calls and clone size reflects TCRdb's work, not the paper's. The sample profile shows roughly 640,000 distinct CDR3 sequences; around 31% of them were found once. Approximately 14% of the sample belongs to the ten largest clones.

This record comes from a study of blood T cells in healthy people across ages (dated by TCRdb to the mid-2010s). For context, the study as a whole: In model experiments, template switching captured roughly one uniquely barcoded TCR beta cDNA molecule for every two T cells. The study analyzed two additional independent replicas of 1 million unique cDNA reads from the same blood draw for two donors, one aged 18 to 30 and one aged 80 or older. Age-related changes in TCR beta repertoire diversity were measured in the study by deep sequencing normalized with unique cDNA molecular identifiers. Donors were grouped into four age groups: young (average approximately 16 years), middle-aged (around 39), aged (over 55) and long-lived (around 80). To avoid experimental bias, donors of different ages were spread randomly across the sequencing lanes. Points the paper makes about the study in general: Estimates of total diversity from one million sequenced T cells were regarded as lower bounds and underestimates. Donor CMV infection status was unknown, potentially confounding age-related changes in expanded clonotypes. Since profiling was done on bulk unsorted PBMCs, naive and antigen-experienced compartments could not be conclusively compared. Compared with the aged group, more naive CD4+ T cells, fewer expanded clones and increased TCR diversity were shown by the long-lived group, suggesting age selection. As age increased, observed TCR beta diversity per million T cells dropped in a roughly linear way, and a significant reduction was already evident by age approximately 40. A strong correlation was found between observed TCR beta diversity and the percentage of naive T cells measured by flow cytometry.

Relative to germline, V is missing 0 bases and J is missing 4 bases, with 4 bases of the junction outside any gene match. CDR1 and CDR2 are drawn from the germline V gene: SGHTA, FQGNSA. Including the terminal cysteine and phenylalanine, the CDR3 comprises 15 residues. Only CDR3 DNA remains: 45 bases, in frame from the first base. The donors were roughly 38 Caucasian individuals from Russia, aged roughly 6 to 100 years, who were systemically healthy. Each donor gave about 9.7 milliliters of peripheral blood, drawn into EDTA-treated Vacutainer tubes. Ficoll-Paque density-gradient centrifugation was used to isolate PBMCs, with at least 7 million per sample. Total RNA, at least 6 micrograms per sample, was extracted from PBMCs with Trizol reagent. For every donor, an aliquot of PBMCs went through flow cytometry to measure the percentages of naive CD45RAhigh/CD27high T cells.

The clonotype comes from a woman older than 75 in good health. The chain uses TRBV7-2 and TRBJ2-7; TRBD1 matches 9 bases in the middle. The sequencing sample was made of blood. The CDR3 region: CASSLAAGTGYEQYF. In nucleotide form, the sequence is TGTGCCAGCAGCTTAGCGGCCGGGACAGGGTACGAGCAGTACTTC.